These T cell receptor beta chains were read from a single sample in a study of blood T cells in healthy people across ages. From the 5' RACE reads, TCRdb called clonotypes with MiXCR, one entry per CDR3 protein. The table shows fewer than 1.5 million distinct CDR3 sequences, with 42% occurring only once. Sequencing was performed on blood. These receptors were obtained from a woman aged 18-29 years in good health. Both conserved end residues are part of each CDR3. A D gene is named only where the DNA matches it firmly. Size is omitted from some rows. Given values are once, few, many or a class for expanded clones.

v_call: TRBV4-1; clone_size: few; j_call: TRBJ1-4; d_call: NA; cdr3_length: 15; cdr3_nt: TGCGCCAGCAGCGGGCAGGCCTCGGCTAATGAAAAACTGTTTTTT; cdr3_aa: CASSGQASANEKLFF
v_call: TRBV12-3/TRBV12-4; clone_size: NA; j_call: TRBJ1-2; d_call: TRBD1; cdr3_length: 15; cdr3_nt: TGTGCCAGCAGTTTATCTGGACAGGGGAGCTATGGCTACACCTTC; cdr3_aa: CASSLSGQGSYGYTF
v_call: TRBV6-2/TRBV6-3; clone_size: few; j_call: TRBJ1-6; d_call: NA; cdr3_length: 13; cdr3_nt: TGTGCCACCCGGACTGAATGGGATTCACCCCTCCACTTT; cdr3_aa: CATRTEWDSPLHF
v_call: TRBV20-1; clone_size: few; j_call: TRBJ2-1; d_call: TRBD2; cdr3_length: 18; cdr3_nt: TGCAGTGCTAGAAAGAGTGGGGCGGGACTAGCGAGCTACAATGAGCAGTTCTTC; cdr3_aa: CSARKSGAGLASYNEQFF
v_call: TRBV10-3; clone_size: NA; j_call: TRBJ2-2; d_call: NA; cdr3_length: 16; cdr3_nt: TGTGCCATCAGTGAGTTAACGGGGCGGAACACCGGGGAGCTGTTTTTT; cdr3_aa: CAISELTGRNTGELFF
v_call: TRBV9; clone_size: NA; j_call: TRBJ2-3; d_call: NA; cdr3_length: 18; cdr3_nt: TGTGCCAGCAGCGTAGAGGGTGGAAGCGCGGCTAGCACAGATACGCAGTATTTT; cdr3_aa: CASSVEGGSAASTDTQYF
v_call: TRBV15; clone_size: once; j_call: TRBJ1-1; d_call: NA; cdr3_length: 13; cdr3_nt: TGTGCCACCAGCGGACAGATTGACACTGAAGCTTTCTTT; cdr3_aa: CATSGQIDTEAFF
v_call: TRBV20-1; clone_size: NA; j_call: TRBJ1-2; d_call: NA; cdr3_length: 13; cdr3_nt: TGCAGTGCAGCGGAACTTAAGCGCTATGGCTACACCTTC; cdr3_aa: CSAAELKRYGYTF
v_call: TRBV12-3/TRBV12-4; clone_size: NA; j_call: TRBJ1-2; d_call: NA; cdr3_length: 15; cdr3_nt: TGTGCCAGCAGTTTATCGGCAGCACTGGGCGAGGGCTACACCTTC; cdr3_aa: CASSLSAALGEGYTF
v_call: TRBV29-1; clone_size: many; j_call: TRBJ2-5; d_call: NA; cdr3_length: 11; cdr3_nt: TGCAGCGTTGGCTCGCAAGAGACCCAGTACTTC; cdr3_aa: CSVGSQETQYF
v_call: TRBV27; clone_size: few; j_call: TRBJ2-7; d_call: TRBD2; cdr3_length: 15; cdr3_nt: TGTGCCAGCAGTTTAAGTTACCTAGCGGGAAACGAGCAGTACTTC; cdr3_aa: CASSLSYLAGNEQYF